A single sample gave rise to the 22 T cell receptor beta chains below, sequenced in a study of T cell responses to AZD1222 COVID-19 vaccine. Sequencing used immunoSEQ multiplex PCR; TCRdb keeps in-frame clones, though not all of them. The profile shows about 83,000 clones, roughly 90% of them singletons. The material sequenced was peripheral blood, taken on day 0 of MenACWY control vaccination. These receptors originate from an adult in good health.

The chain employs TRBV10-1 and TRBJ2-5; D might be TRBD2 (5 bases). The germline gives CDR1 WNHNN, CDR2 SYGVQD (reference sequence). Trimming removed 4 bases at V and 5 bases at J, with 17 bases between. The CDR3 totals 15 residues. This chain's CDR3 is CASSASPHGEETQYF. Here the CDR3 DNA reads TGCGCCAGCAGTGCATCACCTCACGGGGAGGAGACCCAGTACTTC.

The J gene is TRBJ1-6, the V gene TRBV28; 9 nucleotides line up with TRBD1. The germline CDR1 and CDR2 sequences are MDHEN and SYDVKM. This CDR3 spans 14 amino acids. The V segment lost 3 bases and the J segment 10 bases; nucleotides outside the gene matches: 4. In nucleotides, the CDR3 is TGTGCCAGCAGTTTGGGACAGGGCAGATCACCCCTCCACTTT. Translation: CASSLGQGRSPLHF.

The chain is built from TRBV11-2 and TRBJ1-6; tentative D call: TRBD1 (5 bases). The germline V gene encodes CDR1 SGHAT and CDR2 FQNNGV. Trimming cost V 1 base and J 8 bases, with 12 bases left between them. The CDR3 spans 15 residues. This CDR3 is CASSLVQGGHSPLHF. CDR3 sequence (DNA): TGTGCCAGCAGCTTAGTTCAGGGTGGCCATTCACCCCTCCACTTT.

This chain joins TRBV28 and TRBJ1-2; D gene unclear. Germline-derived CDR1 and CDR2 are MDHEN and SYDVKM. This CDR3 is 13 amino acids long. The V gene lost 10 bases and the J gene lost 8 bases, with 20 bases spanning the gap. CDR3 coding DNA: TGTGCCACCCTATATATCCCGAGATCCGGCTACACCTTC. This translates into CATLYIPRSGYTF.

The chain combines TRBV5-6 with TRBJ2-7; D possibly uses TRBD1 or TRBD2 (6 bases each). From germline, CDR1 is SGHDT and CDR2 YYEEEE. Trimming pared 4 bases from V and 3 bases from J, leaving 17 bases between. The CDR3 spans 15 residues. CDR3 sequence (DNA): TGTGCCAGCAGCCCCGGGGGCAGAATTTTCTACGAGCAGTACTTC. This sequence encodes CASSPGGRIFYEQYF.

The CDR3 region has the DNA TGTGCCAGCTCGCTCGGGACGGCGGCTACGGGCGAGCAGTACTTC. Translation: CASSLGTAATGEQYF. This sequence joins TRBV18 and TRBJ2-7; D may correspond to TRBD1 or TRBD2 (5 bases each). The V gene's germline CDR1 is KGHSH and CDR2 LQKENI. The CDR3 spans 15 residues. Trimming took off 6 bases at V and 6 bases at J, with 21 bases between the two ends. Filled out from reference TRBV18 and TRBJ2-7, the complete variable domain reads NAGVMQNPRHLVRRRGQEARLRCSPMKGHSHVYWYRQLPEEGLKFMVYLQKENIIDESGMPKERFSAEFPKEGPSILRIQQVVRGDSAAYFCASSLGTAATGEQYFGPGTRLTVT.

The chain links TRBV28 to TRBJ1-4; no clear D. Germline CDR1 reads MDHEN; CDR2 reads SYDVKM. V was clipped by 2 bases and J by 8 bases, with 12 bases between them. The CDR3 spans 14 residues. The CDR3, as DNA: TGTGCCAGCAGTTTAAGTGGTGGAGGAGAAAAACTGTTTTTT. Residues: CASSLSGGGEKLFF.

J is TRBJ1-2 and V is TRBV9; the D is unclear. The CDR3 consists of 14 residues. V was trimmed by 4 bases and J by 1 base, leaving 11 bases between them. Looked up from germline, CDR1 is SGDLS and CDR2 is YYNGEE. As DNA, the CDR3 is TGTGCCAGCAGCCTCTCGCGCGGTAACTATGGCTACACCTTC. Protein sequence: CASSLSRGNYGYTF.

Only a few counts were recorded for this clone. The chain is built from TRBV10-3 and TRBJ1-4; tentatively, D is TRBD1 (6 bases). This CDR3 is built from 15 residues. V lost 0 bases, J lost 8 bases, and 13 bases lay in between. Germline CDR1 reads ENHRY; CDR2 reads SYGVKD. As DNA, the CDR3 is TGTGCCATCAGTGAGTCGCGGGGGGCTGGGGAAAAACTGTTTTTT. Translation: CAISESRGAGEKLFF.

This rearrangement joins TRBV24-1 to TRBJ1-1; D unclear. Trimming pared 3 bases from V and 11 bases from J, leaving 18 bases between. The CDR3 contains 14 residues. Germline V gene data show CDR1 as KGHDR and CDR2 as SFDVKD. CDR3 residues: CATSDARGPPVAFF. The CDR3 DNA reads TGTGCCACCAGTGATGCCCGCGGTCCGCCTGTGGCTTTCTTT.

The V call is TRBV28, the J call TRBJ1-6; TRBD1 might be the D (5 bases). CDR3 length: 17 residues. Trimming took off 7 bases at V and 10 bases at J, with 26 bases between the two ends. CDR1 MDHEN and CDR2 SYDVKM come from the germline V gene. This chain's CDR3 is CASTPGDAGDYDSPLHF. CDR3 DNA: TGTGCCAGCACCCCCGGGGATGCGGGGGACTATGACTCACCCCTCCACTTT.

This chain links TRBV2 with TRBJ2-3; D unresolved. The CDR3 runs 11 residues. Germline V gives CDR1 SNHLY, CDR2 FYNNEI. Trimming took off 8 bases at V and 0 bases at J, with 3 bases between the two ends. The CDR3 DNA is TGTGCCAGCGGAAGCACAGATACGCAGTATTTT. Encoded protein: CASGSTDTQYF.

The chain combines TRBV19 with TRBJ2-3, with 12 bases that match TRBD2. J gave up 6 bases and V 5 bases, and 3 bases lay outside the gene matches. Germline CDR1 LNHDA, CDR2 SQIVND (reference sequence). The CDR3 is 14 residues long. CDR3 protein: CASSLAGGVDTQYF. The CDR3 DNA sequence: TGTGCCAGTAGTCTAGCGGGAGGGGTGGATACGCAGTATTTT.

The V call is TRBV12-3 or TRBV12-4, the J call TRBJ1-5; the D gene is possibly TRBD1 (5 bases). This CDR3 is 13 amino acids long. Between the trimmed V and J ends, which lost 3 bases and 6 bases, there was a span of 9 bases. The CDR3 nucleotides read TGTGCCAGCAGTTTGGCAGGGCGTCAGCCCCAGCATTTT. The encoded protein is CASSLAGRQPQHF.

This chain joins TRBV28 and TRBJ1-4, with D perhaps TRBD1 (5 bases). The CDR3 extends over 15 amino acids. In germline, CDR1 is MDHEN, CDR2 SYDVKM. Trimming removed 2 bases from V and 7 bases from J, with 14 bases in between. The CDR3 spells CASSLSFWGGEKLFF. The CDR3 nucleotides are TGTGCCAGCAGTTTAAGTTTCTGGGGGGGTGAAAAACTGTTTTTT.

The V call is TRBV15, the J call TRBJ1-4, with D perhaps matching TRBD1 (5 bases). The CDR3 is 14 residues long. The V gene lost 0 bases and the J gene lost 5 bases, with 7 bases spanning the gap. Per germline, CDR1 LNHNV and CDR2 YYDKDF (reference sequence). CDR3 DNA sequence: TGTGCCACCAGCAGAGACAGGGCAAATGAAAAACTGTTTTTT. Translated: CATSRDRANEKLFF.

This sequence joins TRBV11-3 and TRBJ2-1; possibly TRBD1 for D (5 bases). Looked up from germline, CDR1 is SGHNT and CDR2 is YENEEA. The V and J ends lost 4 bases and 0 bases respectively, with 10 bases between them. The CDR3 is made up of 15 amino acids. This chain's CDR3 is CASSSQGSSYNEQFF. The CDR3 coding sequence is TGTGCCAGCAGCTCCCAGGGAAGCTCCTACAATGAGCAGTTCTTC. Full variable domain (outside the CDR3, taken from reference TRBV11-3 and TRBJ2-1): EAGVVQSPRYKIIEKKQPVAFWCNPISGHNTLYWYLQNLGQGPELLIRYENEEAVDDSQLPKDRFSAERLKGVDSTLKIQPAELGDSAVYLCASSSQGSSYNEQFFGPGTRLTVL.

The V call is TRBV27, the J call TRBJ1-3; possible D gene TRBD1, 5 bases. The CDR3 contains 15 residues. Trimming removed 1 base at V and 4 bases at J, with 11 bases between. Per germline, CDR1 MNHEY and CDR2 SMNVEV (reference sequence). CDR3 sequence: CASSLYRGSGNTIYF. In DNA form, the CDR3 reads TGTGCCAGCAGTTTATATAGGGGCTCCGGAAACACCATATATTTT.

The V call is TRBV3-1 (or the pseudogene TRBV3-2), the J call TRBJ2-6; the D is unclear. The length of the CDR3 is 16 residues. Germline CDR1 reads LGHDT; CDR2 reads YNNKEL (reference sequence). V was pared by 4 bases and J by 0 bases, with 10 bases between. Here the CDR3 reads CASSLPLVSGANVLTF. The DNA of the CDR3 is TGTGCCAGCAGCCTGCCATTGGTCTCTGGGGCCAACGTCCTGACTTTC.

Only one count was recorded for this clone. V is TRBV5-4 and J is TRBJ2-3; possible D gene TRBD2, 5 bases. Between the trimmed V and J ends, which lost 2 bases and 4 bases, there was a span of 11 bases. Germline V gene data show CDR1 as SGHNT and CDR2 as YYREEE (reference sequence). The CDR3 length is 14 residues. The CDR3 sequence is CASSLEGLADTQYF. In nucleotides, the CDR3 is TGTGCCAGCAGCTTAGAGGGTCTCGCAGATACGCAGTATTTT.

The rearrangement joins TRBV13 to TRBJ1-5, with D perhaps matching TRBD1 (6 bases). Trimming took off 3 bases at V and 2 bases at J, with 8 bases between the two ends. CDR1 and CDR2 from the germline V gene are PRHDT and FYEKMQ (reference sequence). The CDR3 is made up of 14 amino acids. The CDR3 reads CASSFRGGNQPQHF. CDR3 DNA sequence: TGTGCCAGCAGCTTCAGGGGAGGCAATCAGCCCCAGCATTTT.

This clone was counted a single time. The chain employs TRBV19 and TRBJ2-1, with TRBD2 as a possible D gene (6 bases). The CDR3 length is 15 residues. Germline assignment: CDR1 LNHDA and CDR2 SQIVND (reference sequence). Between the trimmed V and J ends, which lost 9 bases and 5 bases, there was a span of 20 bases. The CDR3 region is CASINRPGLNNEQFF. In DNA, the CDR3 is TGTGCCAGCATTAACCGACCGGGACTCAACAATGAGCAGTTCTTC.